The 17 T cell receptor beta chains below come from one sample, sequenced in a study of T cell responses to AZD1222 COVID-19 vaccine (dated by TCRdb to the early 2020s). Library method: the immunoSEQ multiplex PCR assay. TCRdb obtained this table from immuneACCESS and retained in-frame rearrangements with V and J assigned. These tables miss some clones; where compared with another copy, unresolved V genes account for less than half of the shortfall, and the remainder is unexplained. This sample has roughly 85,000 clones in its table, and 85% to 90% of those were observed once. Clones ranked in the top ten supply around 6.7% of the sample. The time point label on this specimen signifies: baseline before first vaccination. Specimen: peripheral blood, collected on day 0 of AZD1222 vaccination. The receptors shown here come from an adult in good health.

The genes are TRBV7-2 and TRBJ2-7; 7 bases align to TRBD1. CDR3 length: 17 residues. Trimming took 0 bases from V and 0 from J; bases not matched to a gene: 8. Per the germline V gene, CDR1 is SGHTA and CDR2 is FQGNSA. The chain's CDR3 is CASSLARGRFNSYEQYF. The CDR3 coding sequence is TGTGCCAGCAGCTTAGCGAGGGGGCGGTTTAACTCCTACGAGCAGTACTTC.

In its sample, this clone was seen a few times. DNA for the CDR3: TGCGCCAGCAGCTTGGGTATCGGGTCAACCTCCTACGAGCAGTACTTC. Translation gives CASSLGIGSTSYEQYF. V gene TRBV5-1 combines with J gene TRBJ2-7; D call uncertain. The CDR3 totals 16 residues. CDR1 and CDR2 (germline): SGHRS, YFSETQ. V shed 0 bases and J shed 0 bases, with 13 bases lying between them.

This clone was observed a single time. This chain connects TRBV10-2 to TRBJ1-6, with TRBD1 as a possible D gene (5 bases). Deletions cut 8 bases from V and 10 bases from J, with 33 bases between. This CDR3 has 19 residues. Germline V lookup: CDR1 WSHSY, CDR2 SAAADI. The CDR3 nucleotides are TGCGCCAGCCTCTTACGCTTATTTCAGGGAGACTTTGTGAGGTCACCCCTCCACTTT. Amino acid sequence: CASLLRLFQGDFVRSPLHF.

The rearrangement uses TRBV29-1 and TRBJ2-7, with unresolved D. V was cut by 2 bases and J by 4 bases, with 6 bases left in between. Germline CDR1 SQVTM, CDR2 ANQGSEA. The CDR3 has 11 residues. The chain's CDR3 is CSVETLYEQYF. DNA of the CDR3: TGCAGCGTTGAAACTTTGTACGAGCAGTACTTC.

The gene calls are TRBV28 and TRBJ1-2; 7 nucleotides match TRBD1. V shed 5 bases and J 6 bases; nucleotides not matched to a gene: 15. The CDR3 is 16 residues long. The germline gives CDR1 MDHEN, CDR2 SYDVKM. The CDR3 DNA follows: TGTGCCAGCAGTCCCACAGGGGTTGGGAAGCGTGATGGCTACACCTTC. Translated, it gives CASSPTGVGKRDGYTF.

The chain couples TRBV5-1 to TRBJ2-2; D may match TRBD1 or TRBD2 (6 bases each). Trimming removed 2 bases from V and 1 base from J, with 9 bases in between. Germline V lookup: CDR1 SGHRS, CDR2 YFSETQ. This CDR3 has 15 residues. For the CDR3, the DNA is TGCGCCAGCAGCTTACAGGGAGGGAACACCGGGGAGCTGTTTTTT. Translated, it gives CASSLQGGNTGELFF.

The chain combines TRBV21-1 with TRBJ1-2. TRBV21-1 is given as a pseudogene. The CDR3 sequence is 15 residues long. The CDR3 coding sequence is TGTGCCAGCAGCGGAGAGGAACAACCTAACTATGGCTACACCTTC. It encodes CASSGEEQPNYGYTF.

The chain uses TRBV7-2 and TRBJ1-1; a possible D gene is TRBD1 (5 bases). V shed 3 bases and J shed 2 bases, with 13 bases lying between them. The V gene's germline CDR1 is SGHTA and CDR2 FQGNSA. CDR3 length: 15 residues. CDR3 sequence (DNA): TGTGCCAGCAGCTTGAATCTAGGACACAACACTGAAGCTTTCTTT. Translated, it gives CASSLNLGHNTEAFF.

The chain carries TRBV7-9 and TRBJ2-7; TRBD1 matches 10 bases. V lost 5 bases, J lost 2 bases, and 9 bases stayed unmatched. This CDR3 is built from 16 residues. CDR1 and CDR2 (germline): SEHNR, FQNEAQ (reference sequence). The CDR3 nucleotides read TGTGCCAGCAGCCCAGGTCCCGGGACAGGGGCCTACGAGCAGTACTTC. Its translation: CASSPGPGTGAYEQYF.

The V and J genes are TRBV10-3 and TRBJ1-2, with D possibly matching TRBD1 (5 bases). The CDR3 runs to 13 residues. Trimming stripped 6 bases from V and 2 bases from J, with 10 bases between. Germline CDR1 is ENHRY and CDR2 is SYGVKD. CDR3 loop: CAIRQDGNYGYTF. In DNA, the CDR3 is TGTGCCATCAGACAGGACGGGAACTATGGCTACACCTTC.

The sample holds one count of this clone. Additional DNA sequences in this sample encode the identical CDR3. This sequence joins TRBV18 and TRBJ1-2, with D possibly TRBD1 on 5 matching bases. The CDR3 has 12 amino acids. V was pared by 3 bases and J by 4 bases, with 6 bases between. Germline CDR1 and CDR2: KGHSH and LQKENI. CDR3 sequence reads: CASSPDSYGYTF. The CDR3 nucleotides are TGTGCCAGCTCACCCGACAGCTATGGCTACACCTTC.

The rearrangement uses TRBV5-1 and TRBJ2-1; 8 bases line up with TRBD2. The CDR3 loop spans 15 amino acids. Per the germline V gene, CDR1 is SGHRS and CDR2 is YFSETQ. Trimming removed 1 base from V and 2 bases from J; junction bases left unmatched: 2. Written as DNA, the CDR3 is TGCGCCAGCAGCTTGAGTAGCGGGGCCTACAATGAGCAGTTCTTC. It yields the protein CASSLSSGAYNEQFF.

The chain links TRBV6-8 to TRBJ2-2, with D tentatively TRBD1 (6 bases). V dropped 4 bases and J dropped 1 base, with 13 bases sitting between them. This CDR3 comprises 16 residues. From germline, CDR1 is MNHGY and CDR2 SAAAGT. CDR3 loop: CASSFKPGQNTGELFF. The DNA of the CDR3 is TGTGCCAGCAGTTTCAAACCGGGACAGAACACCGGGGAGCTGTTTTTT.

The chain combines TRBV7-8 with TRBJ2-3; no clear D. The V gene's germline CDR1 is SGHVS and CDR2 FQNEAQ. Between the trimmed V and J ends, which lost 3 bases and 3 bases, there was a span of 4 bases. The CDR3 is made up of 12 amino acids. The CDR3 is CASSLGTDTQYF. CDR3 nucleotide sequence: TGTGCCAGCAGCTTGGGTACAGATACGCAGTATTTT.

The V and J genes are TRBV18 and TRBJ2-2; no definite D call. Germline V gives CDR1 KGHSH, CDR2 LQKENI. Trimming took 3 bases from V and 3 from J, leaving 5 bases between them. The CDR3 loop spans 13 amino acids. CDR3 coding DNA: TGTGCCAGCTCACCCCCGGACACCGGGGAGCTGTTTTTT. Residues: CASSPPDTGELFF.

This clone was counted only a few times. This chain joins TRBV29-1 and TRBJ1-2; tentative D call: TRBD1 (5 bases). This CDR3 region has 14 residues. With 2 bases removed from V and 2 bases from J, the gap between germline ends came to 12 bases. Germline assignment: CDR1 SQVTM and CDR2 ANQGSEA. CDR3: CSVEQGLENYGYTF. The CDR3 DNA is TGCAGCGTTGAACAGGGTTTGGAGAACTATGGCTACACCTTC.

The rearrangement uses TRBV6-5 and TRBJ1-4; 8 bases are shared with TRBD1. The CDR3 covers 15 residues. Germline loops: CDR1 MNHEY, CDR2 SVGAGI. The V and J ends lost 0 bases and 3 bases, in that order; junction bases with no gene match: 0. CDR3 in DNA: TGTGCCAGCAGTTACTCGACAGGGGCTAATGAAAAACTGTTTTTT. Amino acids: CASSYSTGANEKLFF.